Below are 16 T cell receptor beta chains sequenced from a single sample in a study of blood T cell repertoires in COVID-19. TCRdb's table, derived via immunoSEQ multiplex PCR, lists solely in-frame clones and lacks some. The sample records roughly 480,000 clones, about 91% being singletons. The sample consisted of peripheral blood. The source is a man younger than 35 with COVID-19, enrolled during active disease.

J is TRBJ2-1 and V is TRBV2; 9 nucleotides match TRBD2. Germline CDR1 and CDR2: SNHLY and FYNNEI. The CDR3 has 15 amino acids. After removal of 3 bases from V and 4 bases from J, the junction contained 4 bases not matched to a gene. The CDR3 loop reads CASSELGLAYNEQFF. CDR3 DNA sequence: TGTGCCAGCAGTGAGTTGGGACTAGCTTACAATGAGCAGTTCTTC.

The V gene is TRBV18, the J gene TRBJ1-5; 7 bases align to TRBD1. V lost 3 bases to trimming and J lost 0 bases; unmatched junction nucleotides: 2. CDR3 length: 15 amino acids. Germline V gene lookup returns CDR1 KGHSH and CDR2 LQKENI. The CDR3 sequence is CASSPGQNSNQPQHF. CDR3 bases: TGTGCCAGCTCACCGGGACAGAATAGCAATCAGCCCCAGCATTTT. Together with reference TRBV18 and TRBJ1-5, the CDR3 gives the full variable domain: NAGVMQNPRHLVRRRGQEARLRCSPMKGHSHVYWYRQLPEEGLKFMVYLQKENIIDESGMPKERFSAEFPKEGPSILRIQQVVRGDSAAYFCASSPGQNSNQPQHFGDGTRLSIL.

The chain carries TRBV5-1 and TRBJ2-7; D perhaps matches TRBD1 (5 bases). There are 14 residues in the CDR3. Germline V gene sequence: CDR1 SGHRS, CDR2 YFSETQ. V was cut by 1 base and J by 5 bases, with 13 bases left in between. CDR3 DNA: TGCGCCAGCAGCTTGTCCGACAGACCGCACGAGCAGTACTTC. Encoded protein: CASSLSDRPHEQYF.

This clone has ten or more counts. The chain carries TRBV5-3 and TRBJ2-7; TRBD2 aligns across 9 bases. TRBV5-3 is treated as an ORF (open reading frame) with a function not yet certain. The CDR3 sequence is 16 residues long. V lost 4 bases and J lost 0; bases outside the gene matches: 8. The chain's CDR3 is CARSTLLAGHSYEQYF. The CDR3 DNA reads TGTGCCAGAAGCACCCTCCTAGCGGGACACTCCTACGAGCAGTACTTC.

The chain joins TRBV6-5 to TRBJ1-4; D not certain. The V end was cut by 6 bases, the J end by 4 bases, with 15 bases between. CDR1 and CDR2 (germline): MNHEY, SVGAGI. The CDR3 consists of 15 residues. The CDR3 DNA is TGTGCCAGCAGGCCCCGGGTAGTCAATAATGAAAAACTGTTTTTT. Protein: CASRPRVVNNEKLFF.

The chain joins TRBV5-4 to TRBJ2-7; the match to TRBD2 covers 11 bases. Trimming removed 7 bases from V and 4 bases from J; junction bases left unmatched: 13. This CDR3 contains 16 residues. The germline gives CDR1 SGHNT, CDR2 YYREEE (reference sequence). The CDR3 spells CASSAHRGLAVYEQYF. CDR3 nucleotides: TGTGCCAGCTCGGCCCACCGGGGACTAGCGGTATACGAGCAGTACTTC.

This chain uses TRBV5-1 with TRBJ2-5; TRBD2 agrees at 9 bases. Germline loops: CDR1 SGHRS, CDR2 YFSETQ. CDR3 length equals 14 residues. V lost 4 bases and J lost 5; bases outside the gene matches: 6. The CDR3 here is CASSPGLAWETQYF. The CDR3 coding sequence is TGCGCCAGCAGCCCTGGACTAGCGTGGGAGACCCAGTACTTC.

J is TRBJ2-3 and V is TRBV11-2; TRBD2 agrees at 16 bases. Germline CDR1 reads SGHAT; CDR2 reads FQNNGV. The CDR3 is 18 amino acids. The ends lost 3 bases at V and 6 bases at J; junction bases unmatched: 9. CDR3 in amino acids: CASSLTPGLAGGRDTQYF. CDR3 bases: TGTGCCAGCAGCTTGACACCGGGACTAGCGGGGGGGCGGGATACGCAGTATTTT.

The chain is built from TRBV12-3 or TRBV12-4 and TRBJ2-4; 8 positions match TRBD2. The CDR3 has 13 residues. J lost 9 bases, V lost 5 bases, and 6 bases had no gene match. The CDR3 protein is CASSKGLVSIQYF. CDR3 DNA sequence: TGTGCCAGCAGTAAGGGACTAGTTAGCATTCAGTACTTC.

The DNA of the CDR3 is TGTGCCAGCAGCGTGGGAGGGATCACCTACAATGAGCAGTTCTTC. Translating it yields CASSVGGITYNEQFF. The chain employs TRBV9 and TRBJ2-1, with 7 bases aligning to TRBD2. J lost 2 bases, V lost 2 bases, and 4 bases had no gene match. CDR3 length: 15 residues. CDR1 and CDR2 from the germline V gene are SGDLS and YYNGEE.

This chain connects TRBV7-2 to TRBJ2-5; 8 bases agree with TRBD2. V shed 5 bases and J 4 bases; nucleotides not matched to a gene: 18. This CDR3 has 18 amino acids. The germline CDR1 and CDR2 sequences are SGHTA and FQGNSA. Here the CDR3 reads CASSQKALADGGGETQYF. CDR3 coding DNA: TGTGCCAGCAGCCAAAAGGCCCTAGCCGACGGGGGGGGAGAGACCCAGTACTTC. Combining the CDR3 with reference TRBV7-2 and TRBJ2-5 gives the whole variable domain GAGVSQSPSNKVTEKGKDVELRCDPISGHTALYWYRQSLGQGLEFLIYFQGNSAPDKSGLPSDRFSAERTGGSVSTLTIQRTQQEDSAVYLCASSQKALADGGGETQYFGPGTRLLVL.

With regard to this clone: The junction shows a germline mismatch at one end, possibly a read error. This rearrangement joins TRBV18 to TRBJ2-1; 10 bases are shared with TRBD1. The length of the CDR3 is 15 residues. From germline, CDR1 is KGHSH and CDR2 LQKENI. The CDR3 reads CASSPGTGVYSEQFF. CDR3 nucleotide sequence: TGTGCCAGCTCACCCGGGACAGGGGTCTACAGTGAGCAGTTCTTC. Full variable domain (outside the CDR3, taken from reference TRBV18 and TRBJ2-1): NAGVMQNPRHLVRRRGQEARLRCSPMKGHSHVYWYRQLPEEGLKFMVYLQKENIIDESGMPKERFSAEFPKEGPSILRIQQVVRGDSAAYFCASSPGTGVYSEQFFGPGTRLTVL.

This sequence joins TRBV9 and TRBJ2-5, with 8 nucleotides matching TRBD2. CDR3 length: 17 amino acids. V was clipped by 4 bases and J by 4 bases; unmatched bases: 15. CDR1 SGDLS and CDR2 YYNGEE come from the germline V gene. The chain's CDR3 is CASSPGVRAGVGETQYF. In DNA form, the CDR3 reads TGTGCCAGCAGCCCAGGGGTGAGAGCGGGAGTAGGAGAGACCCAGTACTTC.

The CDR3 loop reads CASTPGNRAYTSYNEQFF. The DNA of the CDR3 is TGTGCCAGCACCCCGGGAAACAGGGCCTACACCTCCTACAATGAGCAGTTCTTC. The gene calls are TRBV3-1 (or the pseudogene TRBV3-2) and TRBJ2-1; D perhaps matches TRBD1 (6 bases). In germline, CDR1 is LGHDT, CDR2 YNNKEL (reference sequence). This CDR3 spans 18 amino acids. V lost 7 bases, J lost 0 bases, and 22 bases lay in between.

This chain uses TRBV12-3 or TRBV12-4 with TRBJ1-2; D might be TRBD1 (6 bases). The CDR3 extends over 12 amino acids. The ends were cut back, 7 bases at V and 2 bases at J, with 8 bases in the middle. The CDR3 DNA sequence: TGTGCCAGCAAAACAGGGAACTATGGCTACACCTTC. This gives the protein CASKTGNYGYTF.

This chain joins TRBV19 and TRBJ1-2; D not certain. Trimming took off 3 bases at V and 6 bases at J, with 14 bases between the two ends. Germline V gene lookup returns CDR1 LNHDA and CDR2 SQIVND (reference sequence). The CDR3 consists of 14 residues. This CDR3 is CASSMVRGPHGYTF. For the CDR3, the DNA is TGTGCCAGTAGTATGGTTAGAGGGCCCCATGGCTACACCTTC.